This TCR beta chain was obtained from a study of cytomegalovirus exposure and HLA in healthy donors. Broader study findings: Productive status was seen about 90% or about 30% of the time for most TCR beta V segments in an earlier analysis. By a later analysis, the bulk of CMV-associated TCR beta chains appeared HLA-restricted. According to a later analysis, donors in an Asian-associated ancestry cluster reportedly had fewer N-insertions than the roughly 670-donor mean.

PCR was performed using 60 Vbeta and 13 Jbeta primers. Clones were read by immunoSEQ multiplex PCR, and TCRdb kept only the in-frame ones, dropping some. This sample has under 150,000 clones, with more than 75% found just once. With V trimmed by 6 bases and J by 6 bases, 18 bases remained unmatched. Germline CDR1 SNHLY, CDR2 FYNNEI. The CDR3 loop spans 18 amino acids. In regard to this clone: Its antigen is undetermined.

The rearrangement uses TRBV2 and TRBJ2-7, with TRBD2 identical over 12 bases. This sequence was found in a woman aged 25 to 39 in good health and CMV-seronegative. The sequenced sample consisted of PBMCs. The CDR3 sequence: CASRLGILAGGKSGEQYF. The CDR3 nucleotides are TGTGCCAGCAGATTGGGGATACTAGCGGGAGGTAAGTCTGGCGAGCAGTACTTC. Together with reference TRBV2 and TRBJ2-7, the CDR3 gives the full variable domain: EPEVTQTPSHQVTQMGQEVILRCVPISNHLYFYWYRQILGQKVEFLVSFYNNEISEKSEIFDDQFSVERPDGSNFTLKIRSTKLEDSAMYFCASRLGILAGGKSGEQYFGPGTRLTVT.